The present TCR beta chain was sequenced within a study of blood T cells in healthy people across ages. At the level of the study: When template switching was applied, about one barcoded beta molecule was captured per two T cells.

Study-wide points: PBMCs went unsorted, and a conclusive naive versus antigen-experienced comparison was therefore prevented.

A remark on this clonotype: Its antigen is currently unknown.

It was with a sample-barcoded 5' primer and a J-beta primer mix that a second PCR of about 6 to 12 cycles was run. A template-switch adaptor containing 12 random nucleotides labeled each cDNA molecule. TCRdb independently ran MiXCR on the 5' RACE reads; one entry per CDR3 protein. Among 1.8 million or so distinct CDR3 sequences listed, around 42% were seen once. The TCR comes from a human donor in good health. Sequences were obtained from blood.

Here the CDR3 DNA reads TGCAGCGTTGAACCGCGGGTGTCGGGTACTGAAGCTTTCTTT. Its protein is CSVEPRVSGTEAFF. The chain combines TRBV29-1 with TRBJ1-1; D ambiguous. V lost 2 bases, J lost 5 bases, and 15 bases lay in between. This CDR3 has 14 amino acids. Looked up from germline, CDR1 is SQVTM and CDR2 is ANQGSEA.